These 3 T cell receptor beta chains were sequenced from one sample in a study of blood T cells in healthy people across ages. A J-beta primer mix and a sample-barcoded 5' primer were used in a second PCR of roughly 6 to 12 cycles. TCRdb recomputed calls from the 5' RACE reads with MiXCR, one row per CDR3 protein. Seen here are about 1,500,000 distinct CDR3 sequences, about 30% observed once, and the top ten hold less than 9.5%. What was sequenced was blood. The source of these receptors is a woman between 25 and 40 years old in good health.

The CDR3 DNA reads as TGTGCCACCAGTGAGAGTGACAGTGATGAGCAGTACTTC. Protein: CATSESDSDEQYF. The chain employs TRBV24-1 and TRBJ2-4; a possible D gene is TRBD1 (5 bases). Germline V gives CDR1 KGHDR, CDR2 SFDVKD. The CDR3 is 13 amino acids. Trimming cost V 4 bases and J 13 bases, with 16 bases left between them.

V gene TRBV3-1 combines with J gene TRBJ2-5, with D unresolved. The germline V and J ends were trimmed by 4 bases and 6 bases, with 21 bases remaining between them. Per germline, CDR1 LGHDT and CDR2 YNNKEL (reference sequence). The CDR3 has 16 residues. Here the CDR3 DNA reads TGTGCCAGCAGCCCCCTAGACGGGCGCTGGGTGAAGACCCAGTACTTC. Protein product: CASSPLDGRWVKTQYF.

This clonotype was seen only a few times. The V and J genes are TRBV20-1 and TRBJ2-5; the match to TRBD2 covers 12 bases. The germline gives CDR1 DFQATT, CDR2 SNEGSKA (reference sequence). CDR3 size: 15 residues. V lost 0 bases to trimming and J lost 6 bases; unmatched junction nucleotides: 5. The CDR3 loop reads CSARDTLAGGQTQYF. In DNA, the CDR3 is TGCAGTGCTAGAGATACACTAGCGGGGGGCCAGACCCAGTACTTC.